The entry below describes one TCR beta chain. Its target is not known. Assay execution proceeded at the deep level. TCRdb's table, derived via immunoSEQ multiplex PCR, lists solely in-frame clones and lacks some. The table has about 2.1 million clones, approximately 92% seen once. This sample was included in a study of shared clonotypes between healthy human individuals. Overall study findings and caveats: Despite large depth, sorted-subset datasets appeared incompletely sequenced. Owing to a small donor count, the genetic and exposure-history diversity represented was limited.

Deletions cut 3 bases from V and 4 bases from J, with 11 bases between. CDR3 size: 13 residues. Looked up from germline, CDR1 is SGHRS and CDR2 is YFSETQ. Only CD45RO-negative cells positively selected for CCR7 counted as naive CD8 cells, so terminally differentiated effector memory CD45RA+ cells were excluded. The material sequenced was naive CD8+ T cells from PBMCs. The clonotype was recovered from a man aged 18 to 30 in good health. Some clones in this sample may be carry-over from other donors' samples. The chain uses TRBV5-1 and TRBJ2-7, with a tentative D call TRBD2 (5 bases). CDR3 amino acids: CASSWTAGYEQYF. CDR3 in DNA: TGCGCCAGCAGCTGGACTGCTGGGTACGAGCAGTACTTC. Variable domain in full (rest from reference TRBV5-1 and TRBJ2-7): KAGVTQTPRYLIKTRGQQVTLSCSPISGHRSVSWYQQTPGQGLQFLFEYFSETQRNKGNFPGRFSGRQFSNSRSEMNVSTLELGDSALYLCASSWTAGYEQYFGPGTRLTVT.